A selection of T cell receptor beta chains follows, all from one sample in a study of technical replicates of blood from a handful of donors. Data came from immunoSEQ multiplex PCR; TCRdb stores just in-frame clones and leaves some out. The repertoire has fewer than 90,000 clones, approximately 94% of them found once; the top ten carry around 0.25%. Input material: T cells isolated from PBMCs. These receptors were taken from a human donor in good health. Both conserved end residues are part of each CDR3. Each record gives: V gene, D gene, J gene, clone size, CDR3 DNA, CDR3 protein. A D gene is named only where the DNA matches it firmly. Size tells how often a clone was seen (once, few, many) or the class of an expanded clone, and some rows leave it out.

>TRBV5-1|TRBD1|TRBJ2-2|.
TGCGCCAGCAGCCACTCTCCGGGACAGGGGGATCCCGGGGAGCTGTTTTTT
CASSHSPGQGDPGELFF
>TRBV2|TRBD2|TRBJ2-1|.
TGTGCCAGCAGTGAGTGGCTAGCGGGAATCAATGAGCAGTTCTTC
CASSEWLAGINEQFF
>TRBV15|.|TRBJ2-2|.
TGTGCCACCTCCTCATCAGGGGTGGTGATCACCGGGGAGCTGTTTTTT
CATSSSGVVITGELFF
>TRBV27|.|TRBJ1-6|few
TGTGCCAGCAGCTCGAGTGGAGGATTGTACTCACCCCTCCACTTT
CASSSSGGLYSPLHF
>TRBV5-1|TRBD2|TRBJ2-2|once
TGCGCCAGCAGCTTGACGCCTAGCGGGAGCCGGACCGGGGAGCTGTTTTTT
CASSLTPSGSRTGELFF
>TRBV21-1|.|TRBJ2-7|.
TGTGCCAGCAGCGGATTCGCGGACAGGATAGCCGAGCAGTACTTC
CASSGFADRIAEQYF
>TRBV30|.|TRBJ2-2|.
TGTGCCTGGAGTGGGACAGCGTACACCGGGGAGCTGTTTTTT
CAWSGTAYTGELFF
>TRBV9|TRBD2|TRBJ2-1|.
TGTGCCAGCAGCGTACTAGCGGGAGGGCCGAATGAGCAGTTCTTC
CASSVLAGGPNEQFF
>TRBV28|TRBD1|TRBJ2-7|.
TGTGCCAGCAATACAGGGGATCTATACGAGCAGTACTTC
CASNTGDLYEQYF
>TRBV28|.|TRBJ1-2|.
TGTGCCAGCAGTTTAACGGGGGGCTATGGCTACACCTTC
CASSLTGGYGYTF
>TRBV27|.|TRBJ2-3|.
TGTGCCAGCAGCTTAACGGGGCGGGATAACGCAGATACGCAGTATTTT
CASSLTGRDNADTQYF
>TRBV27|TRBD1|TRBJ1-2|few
TGTGCCAGCATTTCCTATTCAGGGGGCGTGATAGGAGGCTACACCTTC
CASISYSGGVIGGYTF
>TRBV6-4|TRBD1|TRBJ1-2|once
TGTGCCAGCAGCCAACAGGGGCCTGACTATGGCTACACCTTC
CASSQQGPDYGYTF
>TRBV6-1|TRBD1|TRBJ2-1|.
TGTGCCAGCAGCTTCCGGGACAGAGACAATGAGCAGTTCTTC
CASSFRDRDNEQFF
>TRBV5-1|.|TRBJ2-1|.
TGCGCCAGCAGCTTGCACAGGGACTCCTACAATGAGCAGTTCTTC
CASSLHRDSYNEQFF
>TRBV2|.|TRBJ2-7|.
TGTGCCAGCAGTGAATTGGTTTACACCGCCTACGAGCAGTACTTC
CASSELVYTAYEQYF
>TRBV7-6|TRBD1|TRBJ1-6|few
TGTGCCAGCAGCTTAGGACAGGGGGCATCTATTTCACCCCTCCACTTT
CASSLGQGASISPLHF
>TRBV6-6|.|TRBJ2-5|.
TGTGCCAGCAGGAGTGAGAACCAAGAGACCCAGTACTTC
CASRSENQETQYF
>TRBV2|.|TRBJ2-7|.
TGTGCCAGCCAGCTTGGGGGCGCCTACGAGCAGTACTTC
CASQLGGAYEQYF
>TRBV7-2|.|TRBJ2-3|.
TGTGCCAGCAGCCCGACAGAGAGAGTTAGCACAGATACGCAGTATTTT
CASSPTERVSTDTQYF
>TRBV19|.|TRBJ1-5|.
TGTGCCAGTAGCGGGGATTATAGCAATCAGCCCCAGCATTTT
CASSGDYSNQPQHF
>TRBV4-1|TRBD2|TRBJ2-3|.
TGCGCCAGCAGCCAAGGTCGACTAGCGGGAGGGCCGCGGGCAGATACGCAGTATTTT
CASSQGRLAGGPRADTQYF
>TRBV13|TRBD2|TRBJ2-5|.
TGTGCCAGCAGCTGGACTAGCGGGGGGGAAACCCAGTACTTC
CASSWTSGGETQYF
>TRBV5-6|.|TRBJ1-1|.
TGTGCCAGCAGCTTGGCCGTAGGGGACACTGAAGCTTTCTTT
CASSLAVGDTEAFF
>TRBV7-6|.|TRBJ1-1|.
TGTGCCAGCAGCTTAGCAGGGGACTCGAACACTGAAGCTTTCTTT
CASSLAGDSNTEAFF
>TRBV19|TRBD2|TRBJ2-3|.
TGTGCCAGTACCTCCCGGGGACTACCTGCGGATACGCAGTATTTT
CASTSRGLPADTQYF